These T cell receptor beta chains were read from a single sample in a study of blood T cell repertoires in COVID-19. The protocol was immunoSEQ multiplex PCR, while the TCRdb copy is restricted to in-frame clones and leaves out a portion. The sample has approximately 78,000 clones; roughly 88% are singletons. Input material: peripheral blood. These receptors all come from a man in his fifties or sixties with acute or convalescent COVID-19. The CDR3 runs from the conserved cysteine through the conserved F or W. The D gene is left open where the match is weak. Size is stated for part of the rows, as once, few or many counts, or as a class when the clone is expanded.

CDR3 length | J gene | clone size | D gene | V gene | CDR3 protein | CDR3 DNA
14 | TRBJ1-2 | . | TRBD1 | TRBV30 | CAWRRDRQTYGYTF | TGTGCCTGGAGGAGGGACAGGCAAACCTATGGCTACACCTTC
11 | TRBJ2-5 | once | . | TRBV20-1 | CSAIFSGTQYF | TGCAGTGCTATATTTTCGGGGACCCAGTACTTC
15 | TRBJ2-3 | . | . | TRBV27 | CASSPSGGLTDTQYF | TGTGCCAGCAGTCCGTCCGGGGGGCTGACAGATACGCAGTATTTT
17 | TRBJ2-7 | . | TRBD1 | TRBV5-4 | CASSSRGTGNRVDEQYF | TGTGCCAGCAGCTCCCGTGGGACAGGGAATCGGGTCGACGAGCAGTACTTC
15 | TRBJ2-3 | once | TRBD2 | TRBV7-3 | CASSLTSGGTDTQYF | TGTGCCAGCAGCTTAACTAGCGGGGGCACAGATACGCAGTATTTT
15 | TRBJ1-1 | . | TRBD1 | TRBV10-1 | CASSESRTGRTEAFF | TGCGCCAGCAGTGAGTCGAGGACAGGACGCACTGAAGCTTTCTTT
14 | TRBJ2-7 | . | . | TRBV5-6 | CASSGEGHYYEQYF | TGTGCCAGCAGCGGGGAGGGACATTACTACGAGCAGTACTTC
17 | TRBJ2-1 | . | TRBD1 | TRBV4-1 | CASSQDSTGQGYNEQFF | TGCGCCAGCAGCCAAGATTCTACAGGACAGGGCTACAATGAGCAGTTCTTC
17 | TRBJ2-1 | . | TRBD1 | TRBV14 | CASSRKDRKITYNEQFF | TGTGCCAGCAGCCGAAAGGACAGGAAGATTACCTACAATGAGCAGTTCTTC
13 | TRBJ2-4 | . | TRBD1 | TRBV6-5 | CASSRQGANIQYF | TGTGCCAGCAGTCGACAGGGGGCGAACATTCAGTACTTC
16 | TRBJ2-3 | . | TRBD2 | TRBV15 | CATSYRRGAYTDTQYF | TGTGCCACCAGCTACAGGCGGGGGGCCTACACAGATACGCAGTATTTT
17 | TRBJ2-6 | . | TRBD2 | TRBV3-1/TRBV3-2 | CASSHGRGSSGANVLTF | TGTGCCAGCAGCCATGGGCGGGGGAGCTCTGGGGCCAACGTCCTGACTTTC
16 | TRBJ1-4 | few | TRBD1 | TRBV5-1 | CASSVPGQGGNEKLFF | TGCGCCAGCAGCGTCCCGGGACAGGGGGGCAATGAAAAACTGTTTTTT
12 | TRBJ2-1 | . | TRBD1 | TRBV2 | CASSRDRDEQFF | TGTGCCAGCAGCCGGGACAGGGATGAGCAGTTCTTC
12 | TRBJ2-1 | . | . | TRBV4-2 | CASSQKGLGQFF | TGTGCCAGCAGCCAAAAGGGGCTAGGGCAGTTCTTC
13 | TRBJ2-7 | . | TRBD1 | TRBV27 | CASSLGQYYEQYF | TGTGCCAGCAGCTTGGGACAGTACTACGAGCAGTACTTC
14 | TRBJ2-7 | . | . | TRBV27 | CASTLTRGGYEQYF | TGTGCCAGCACCCTGACAAGGGGCGGTTACGAGCAGTACTTC
18 | TRBJ2-4 | . | TRBD1 | TRBV23-1 | CASSQDLGDSSAKNIQYF | TGCGCCAGCAGTCAGGACCTGGGGGACAGCTCAGCCAAAAACATTCAGTACTTC
14 | TRBJ2-7 | . | . | TRBV5-6 | CASSLAGITYEQYF | TGTGCCAGCAGCTTGGCAGGGATCACCTACGAGCAGTACTTC
16 | TRBJ1-3 | . | . | TRBV13 | CASSLGRQPSGNTIYF | TGTGCCAGCAGCTTAGGGAGACAACCCTCTGGAAACACCATATATTTT
14 | TRBJ2-7 | . | . | TRBV19 | CASSLRTGLYEQYF | TGTGCCAGTAGTCTAAGGACTGGTCTCTACGAGCAGTACTTC
15 | TRBJ1-5 | . | . | TRBV10-3 | CAISEPGEVGQPQHF | TGTGCCATCAGTGAGCCCGGCGAGGTTGGACAGCCCCAGCATTTT
13 | TRBJ1-2 | . | . | TRBV9 | CASSARISYGYTF | TGTGCCAGCAGCGCCAGGATCTCCTATGGCTACACCTTC
14 | TRBJ1-1 | . | TRBD1 | TRBV5-1 | CASSWGQGKDEAFF | TGCGCCAGCAGCTGGGGACAGGGGAAAGATGAAGCTTTCTTT
14 | TRBJ1-1 | . | TRBD1 | TRBV2 | CASNKQGGNTEAFF | TGTGCCAGCAACAAACAGGGGGGGAACACTGAAGCTTTCTTT
16 | TRBJ1-4 | . | TRBD1 | TRBV18 | CASSRGQTATNEKLFF | TGTGCCAGCTCCCGGGGACAGACTGCAACTAATGAAAAACTGTTTTTT
13 | TRBJ1-2 | . | . | TRBV14 | CASSVNQGYGYTF | TGTGCCAGCAGCGTGAATCAGGGTTATGGCTACACCTTC
16 | TRBJ2-2 | . | . | TRBV11-1 | CASAPRAQGSTGELFF | TGTGCCAGCGCGCCCAGGGCGCAGGGGTCCACCGGGGAGCTGTTTTTT
14 | TRBJ1-2 | . | . | TRBV6-5 | CASRPWTSNYGYTF | TGTGCCAGCAGACCGTGGACATCTAACTATGGCTACACCTTC
12 | TRBJ2-5 | . | . | TRBV3-1/TRBV3-2 | CASSPVRETQYF | TGTGCCAGCAGCCCGGTACGAGAGACCCAGTACTTC
14 | TRBJ1-3 | . | . | TRBV7-9 | CASSLWSSGNTIYF | TGTGCCAGCAGCTTATGGAGCTCTGGAAACACCATATATTTT
15 | TRBJ2-7 | . | TRBD1 | TRBV10-3 | CAISELDRGQYEQYF | TGTGCCATCAGTGAGTTGGACAGGGGCCAGTACGAGCAGTACTTC
15 | TRBJ2-7 | . | TRBD1 | TRBV5-1 | CASSLGQGARYEQYF | TGCGCCAGCAGCCTCGGACAGGGGGCACGGTACGAGCAGTACTTC
14 | TRBJ1-1 | . | TRBD1 | TRBV25-1 | CASRETGTNTEAFF | TGTGCCAGCAGGGAGACAGGGACGAACACTGAAGCTTTCTTT
13 | TRBJ1-5 | . | . | TRBV7-9 | CASSLLENQPQHF | TGTGCCAGCAGCTTACTGGAGAATCAGCCCCAGCATTTT
20 | TRBJ2-4 | . | TRBD2 | TRBV2 | CASSAGTSGGVGNVKNIQYF | TGTGCCAGCAGTGCCGGGACTAGCGGGGGGGTCGGTAACGTTAAAAACATTCAGTACTTC
16 | TRBJ1-1 | . | TRBD1 | TRBV27 | CASSLSAGQRNTEAFF | TGTGCCAGCAGTTTATCGGCGGGACAGAGGAACACTGAAGCTTTCTTT
16 | TRBJ2-2 | . | TRBD2 | TRBV5-1 | CASSLEAGNPTGELFF | TGCGCCAGCAGCTTGGAAGCGGGGAACCCGACCGGGGAGCTGTTTTTT
14 | TRBJ1-5 | . | TRBD1 | TRBV24-1 | CATSRQGSNQPQHF | TGTGCCACATCAAGACAGGGCTCAAATCAGCCCCAGCATTTT
14 | TRBJ2-1 | . | TRBD1 | TRBV7-3 | CASSRDRVLNEQFF | TGTGCCAGCAGCCGCGACAGGGTTCTCAATGAGCAGTTCTTC
13 | TRBJ1-1 | . | TRBD1 | TRBV10-2 | CASSLYRGVEAFF | TGCGCCAGCAGTCTCTACAGGGGTGTTGAAGCTTTCTTT
14 | TRBJ2-7 | . | TRBD1 | TRBV11-3 | CASSPGTGYHEQYF | TGTGCCAGCAGCCCCGGGACAGGGTACCACGAGCAGTACTTC
14 | TRBJ2-2 | . | . | TRBV10-3 | CAISARADTGELFF | TGTGCCATCAGTGCGAGGGCGGACACCGGGGAGCTGTTTTTT
14 | TRBJ1-5 | . | . | TRBV6-6 | CASSYLGAGQPQHF | TGTGCCAGCAGTTACTTAGGGGCAGGTCAGCCCCAGCATTTT
13 | TRBJ2-7 | . | . | TRBV11-2 | CASSLSRKDEQYF | TGTGCCAGCAGCTTATCGAGGAAGGACGAGCAGTACTTC
16 | TRBJ1-1 | . | TRBD1 | TRBV11-2 | CASSLLGQGLNTEAFF | TGTGCCAGCAGCTTATTGGGACAGGGGTTGAACACTGAAGCTTTCTTT
13 | TRBJ1-2 | few | . | TRBV6-5 | CASSTGSNYGYTF | TGTGCCAGCAGTACAGGGTCCAACTATGGCTACACCTTC
13 | TRBJ1-1 | . | . | TRBV13 | CASDRTQNTEAFF | TGTGCCAGCGACCGGACACAGAACACTGAAGCTTTCTTT
15 | TRBJ2-7 | . | . | TRBV4-1 | CASSQDFGGFYEQYF | TGCGCCAGCAGCCAAGATTTTGGGGGGTTCTACGAGCAGTACTTC
14 | TRBJ1-4 | . | . | TRBV4-1 | CASSYAGDGEKLFF | TGCGCCAGCAGCTACGCAGGGGATGGAGAAAAACTGTTTTTT
14 | TRBJ1-2 | . | TRBD1 | TRBV24-1 | CATSDGDRDYGYTF | TGTGCCACCAGTGACGGGGACAGAGACTATGGCTACACCTTC
16 | TRBJ2-2 | . | . | TRBV14 | CASSQDPRGASGELFF | TGTGCCAGCAGCCAAGATCCCCGGGGTGCTAGCGGGGAGCTGTTTTTT
13 | TRBJ2-3 | . | . | TRBV10-1 | CASSVGGTDTQYF | TGCGCCAGCAGTGTCGGGGGCACAGATACGCAGTATTTT
15 | TRBJ2-7 | once | . | TRBV5-4 | CASSSGQDYTYEQYF | TGTGCCAGCAGCTCTGGGCAGGACTATACCTACGAGCAGTACTTC
15 | TRBJ1-5 | . | . | TRBV6-1 | CASSELAGGNQPQHF | TGTGCCAGCAGTGAACTGGCAGGGGGCAATCAGCCCCAGCATTTT
14 | TRBJ2-7 | . | . | TRBV4-1 | CASSHGGSTYEQYF | TGCGCCAGCAGCCACGGCGGCAGTACCTACGAGCAGTACTTC
15 | TRBJ1-6 | . | TRBD1 | TRBV7-3 | CASSQTGQGNSPLHF | TGTGCCAGCAGCCAGACCGGACAGGGAAATTCACCCCTCCACTTT
17 | TRBJ1-5 | . | TRBD1 | TRBV19 | CASRQGSGTGGSRPQHF | TGTGCCAGTAGACAAGGTTCCGGGACAGGGGGTTCCCGGCCCCAGCATTTT
15 | TRBJ2-4 | . | . | TRBV29-1 | CSVEVRGETRNIQYF | TGCAGCGTTGAAGTCAGGGGGGAAACAAGAAACATTCAGTACTTC
14 | TRBJ1-1 | . | . | TRBV5-1 | CASSFAQMNTEAFF | TGCGCCAGCAGCTTTGCACAAATGAACACTGAAGCTTTCTTT